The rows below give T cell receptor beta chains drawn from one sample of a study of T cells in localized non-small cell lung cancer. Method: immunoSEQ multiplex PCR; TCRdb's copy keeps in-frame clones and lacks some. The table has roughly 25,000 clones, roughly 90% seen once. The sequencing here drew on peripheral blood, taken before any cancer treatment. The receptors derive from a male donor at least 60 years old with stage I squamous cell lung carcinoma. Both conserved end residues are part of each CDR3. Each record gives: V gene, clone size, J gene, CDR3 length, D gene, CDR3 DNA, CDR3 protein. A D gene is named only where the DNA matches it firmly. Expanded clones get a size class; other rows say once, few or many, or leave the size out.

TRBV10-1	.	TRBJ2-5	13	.	TGCGCCAGCCCCCACGGGGGCGAAGAGACCCAGTACTTC	CASPHGGEETQYF
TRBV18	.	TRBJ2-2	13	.	TGTGCCAGCTCACCCCAGGAGACCGGGGAGCTGTTTTTT	CASSPQETGELFF
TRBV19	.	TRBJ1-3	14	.	TGTGCCAGTAGTATCCGGGTCTCTGGAAACACCATATATTTT	CASSIRVSGNTIYF
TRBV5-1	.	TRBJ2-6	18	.	TGCGCCAGCAGCTTGTATAGCTCTCCCTTCTCTGGGGCCAACGTCCTGACTTTC	CASSLYSSPFSGANVLTF
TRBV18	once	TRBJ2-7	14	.	TGTGCCAGCTCGCCACCGACCCGGGACTCCGAGCAGTACTTC	CASSPPTRDSEQYF
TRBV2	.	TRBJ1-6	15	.	TGTGCCAGCACCTCAATCCGGGCGGGGAATTCACCCCTCCACTTT	CASTSIRAGNSPLHF
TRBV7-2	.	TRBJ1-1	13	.	TGTGCCAGCAGCCCCCACCCTCGGGTAGGAGCTTTCTTT	CASSPHPRVGAFF
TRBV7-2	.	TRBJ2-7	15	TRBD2	TGTGCCAGCAGCTTACTTCTAGCGGGAGACTACGAGCAGTACTTC	CASSLLLAGDYEQYF
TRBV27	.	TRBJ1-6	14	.	TGTGCCAGCAGTTTAGGGGGACATAATTCACCCCTCCACTTT	CASSLGGHNSPLHF
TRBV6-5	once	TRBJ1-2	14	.	TGTGCCAGCAGTTACGGGGACTCAAACTATGGCTACACCTTC	CASSYGDSNYGYTF
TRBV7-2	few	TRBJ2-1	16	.	TGTGCCAGCAGCTTAGTAGGAGGGAGTACTTCCAATGAGCAGTTCTTC	CASSLVGGSTSNEQFF
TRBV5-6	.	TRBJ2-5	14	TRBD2	TGTGCCAGCAGCTTGGGACAGCCTCGGGAGGCCCAGTACTTC	CASSLGQPREAQYF
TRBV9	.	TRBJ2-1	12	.	TGTGCCAGCAGCGTAGCTCGGTATGAGCAGTTCTTC	CASSVARYEQFF
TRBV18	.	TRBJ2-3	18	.	TGTGCCAGCTCCCCGACGTTTGGTAGCGCGCTCCCTCCAGATACGCAGTATTTT	CASSPTFGSALPPDTQYF
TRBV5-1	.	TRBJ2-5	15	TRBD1	TGCGCCAGCAGCCCGATTACAGGGGCCCAAGAGACCCAGTACTTC	CASSPITGAQETQYF
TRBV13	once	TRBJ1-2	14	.	TGTGCCAGCAGCTTAGGCCGGCGGGGCTATGGCTACACCTTC	CASSLGRRGYGYTF
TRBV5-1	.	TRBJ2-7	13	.	TGCGCCAGCAGCTTCGGGGATTCCTACGAGCAGTACTTC	CASSFGDSYEQYF
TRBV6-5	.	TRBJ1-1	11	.	TGTGCCAGCAACGGGTACACTGAAGCTTTCTTT	CASNGYTEAFF
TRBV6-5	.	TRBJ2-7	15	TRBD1	TGTGCCAGCACCAAGGGGGGACAGGGGGCCTACGAGCAGTACTTC	CASTKGGQGAYEQYF
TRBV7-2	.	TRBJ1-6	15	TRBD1	TGTGCCAGCAGCTTAGATGAGGGGGCAGGGTCACCCCTCCACTTT	CASSLDEGAGSPLHF
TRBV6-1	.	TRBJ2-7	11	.	TGTGCCAGCAGTGTTTGGTACGAGCAGTACTTC	CASSVWYEQYF
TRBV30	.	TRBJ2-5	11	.	TGTGCCTGGAGTGCACCCGGAGCCCAGTACTTC	CAWSAPGAQYF
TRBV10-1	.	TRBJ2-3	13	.	TGCGCCAGCCGAAGGGACCACACAGATACGCAGTATTTT	CASRRDHTDTQYF
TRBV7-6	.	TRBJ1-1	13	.	TGTGCCAGCAGCTTTAACCTACAGCCTGAAGCTTTCTTT	CASSFNLQPEAFF
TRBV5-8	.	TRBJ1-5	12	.	TGTGCCAGCAGCTGGGTGGGACAGCCCCAGCATTTT	CASSWVGQPQHF
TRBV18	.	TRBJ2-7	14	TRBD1	TGTGCCAGCTCACCACGACAGGGGGTACACGAGCAGTACTTC	CASSPRQGVHEQYF
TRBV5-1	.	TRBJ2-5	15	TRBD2	TGCGCCAGCAGCTTAAAGCGGGAGGTGGGGGAGACCCAGTACTTC	CASSLKREVGETQYF
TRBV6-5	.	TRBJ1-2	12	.	TGTGCCAGCAGTTACTCCCTGGGGGGCTACACCTTC	CASSYSLGGYTF
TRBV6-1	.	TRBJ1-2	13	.	TGTGCCAGCAATGTGGGACCGCTCTATGGCTACACCTTC	CASNVGPLYGYTF
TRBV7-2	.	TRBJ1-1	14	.	TGTGCCAGCACCTCTAACCTGGGCAGGCCTGAAGCTTTCTTT	CASTSNLGRPEAFF
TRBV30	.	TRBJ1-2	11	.	TGTGCCTGGAGTGAAGGCGGGGGCTACACCTTC	CAWSEGGGYTF
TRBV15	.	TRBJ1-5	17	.	TGTGCCACCAGCAGAGGGACCTCAGGGGTTGGCAATCAGCCCCAGCATTTT	CATSRGTSGVGNQPQHF
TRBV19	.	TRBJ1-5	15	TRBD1	TGTGCCAGTAGTGGGGACAGGGGTGTCCGGCAGCCCCAGCATTTT	CASSGDRGVRQPQHF
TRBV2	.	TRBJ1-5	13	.	TGTGCCAGCCAAGGGACCTCCAATCAGCCCCAGCATTTT	CASQGTSNQPQHF
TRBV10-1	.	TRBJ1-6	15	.	TGCGCCAGCAGTGAGTCGGTGGTTCGGAATTCACCCCTCCACTTT	CASSESVVRNSPLHF
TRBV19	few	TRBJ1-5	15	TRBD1	TGTGCCAGTAGTCCCGGGACAGGGGCCAATCAGCCCCAGCATTTT	CASSPGTGANQPQHF
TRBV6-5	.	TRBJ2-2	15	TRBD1	TGTGCCAGCAGTGGACAGGGGGGGTCTGATGGGGAGCTGTTTTTT	CASSGQGGSDGELFF
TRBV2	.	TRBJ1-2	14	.	TGTGCCAGCAGTGAGTACAGCCTTTTGGATGGCTACACCTTC	CASSEYSLLDGYTF
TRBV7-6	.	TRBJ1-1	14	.	TGTGCCAGCAGCTTAGGATCAGGGGTCACTGAAGCTTTCTTT	CASSLGSGVTEAFF
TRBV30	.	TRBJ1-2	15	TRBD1	TGTGCCTGGAGTGATCCAACAGGGGGAAGATACGGCTACACCTTC	CAWSDPTGGRYGYTF
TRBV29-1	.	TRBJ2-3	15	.	TGCAGCGTTGAAGGGGGCAGGGCTTACACAGATACGCAGTATTTT	CSVEGGRAYTDTQYF
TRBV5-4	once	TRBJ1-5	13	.	TGTGCCAGCAGCTTTGACAGATATCAGCCCCAGCATTTT	CASSFDRYQPQHF
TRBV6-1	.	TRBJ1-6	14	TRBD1	TGTGCCAGCAGATGGACAGGGACAAATTCACCCCTCCACTTT	CASRWTGTNSPLHF
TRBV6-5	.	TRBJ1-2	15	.	TGTGCCAGCAGTTACGGATTAGGGGTTTCCTATGGCTACACCTTC	CASSYGLGVSYGYTF
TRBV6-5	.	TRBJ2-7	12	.	TGTGCCAGCAGTTACCCCCCCCTAGAACAGTACTTC	CASSYPPLEQYF
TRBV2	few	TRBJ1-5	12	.	TGTGCCACCTCACGATCCAATCAGCCCCAGCATTTT	CATSRSNQPQHF
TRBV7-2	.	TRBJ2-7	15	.	TGTGCCAGCAGCTTATCGGGCCAGCGGGCCTACGAGCAGTACTTC	CASSLSGQRAYEQYF
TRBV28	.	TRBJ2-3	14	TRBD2	TGTGCCAGCCGACTAGCCGGGAGTACAGATACGCAGTATTTT	CASRLAGSTDTQYF
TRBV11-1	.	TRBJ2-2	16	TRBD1	TGTGCCAGCAGTAGGGGGCGGAGGCCCGCTACCGGGGAGCTGTTTTTT	CASSRGRRPATGELFF